The subject of this entry is one TCR beta chain. This entry comes from a study of T cell changes during pregnancy in multiple sclerosis. Measured with immunoSEQ multiplex PCR; TCRdb has only the in-frame clones, and not every one. In the table there are about 65,000 clones, around 92% of which are singletons. This CDR3 region has 14 residues. Germline lookup yields CDR1 SGHRS and CDR2 YFSETQ. V lost 0 bases to trimming and J lost 3 bases, with 9 bases between them. The TCR was taken from a female donor in good health, enrolled as a control in a pregnancy study. V and J are TRBV5-1 and TRBJ1-1; D is unresolved. The material sequenced was CD8+ T cells from peripheral blood mononuclear cells, taken in the third trimester of pregnancy. CDR3 in amino acids: CASSLEFIDTEAFF. DNA of the CDR3: TGCGCCAGCAGCTTGGAGTTCATAGACACTGAAGCTTTCTTT.